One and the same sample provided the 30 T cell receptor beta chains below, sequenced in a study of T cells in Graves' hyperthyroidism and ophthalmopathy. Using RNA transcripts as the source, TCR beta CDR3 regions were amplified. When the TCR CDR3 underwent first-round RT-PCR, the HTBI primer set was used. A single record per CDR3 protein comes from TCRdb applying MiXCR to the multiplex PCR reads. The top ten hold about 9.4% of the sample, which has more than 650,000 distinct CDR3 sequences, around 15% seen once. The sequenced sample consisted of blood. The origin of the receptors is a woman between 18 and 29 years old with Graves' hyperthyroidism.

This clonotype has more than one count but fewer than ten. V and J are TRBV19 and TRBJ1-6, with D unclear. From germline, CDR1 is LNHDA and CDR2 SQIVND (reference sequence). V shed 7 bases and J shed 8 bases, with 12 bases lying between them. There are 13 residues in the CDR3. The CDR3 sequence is CASTPQFDSPLHF. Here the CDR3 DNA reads TGTGCCAGTACCCCTCAGTTCGATTCACCCCTCCACTTT.

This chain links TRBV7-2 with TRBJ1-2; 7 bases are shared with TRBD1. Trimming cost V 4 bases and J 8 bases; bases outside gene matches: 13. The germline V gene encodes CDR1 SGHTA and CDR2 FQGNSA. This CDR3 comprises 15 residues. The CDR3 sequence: CASSSTLTGTTGYTF. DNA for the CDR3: TGTGCCAGCAGCTCTACTCTGACAGGGACGACCGGCTACACCTTC.

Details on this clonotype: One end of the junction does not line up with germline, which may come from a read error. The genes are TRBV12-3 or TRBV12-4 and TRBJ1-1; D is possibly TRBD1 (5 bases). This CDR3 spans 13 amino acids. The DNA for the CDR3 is TGTGCCAGCAGATTAGTCGGGGCAGCCGTCGCTTTCTTT. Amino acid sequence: CASRLVGAAVAFF.

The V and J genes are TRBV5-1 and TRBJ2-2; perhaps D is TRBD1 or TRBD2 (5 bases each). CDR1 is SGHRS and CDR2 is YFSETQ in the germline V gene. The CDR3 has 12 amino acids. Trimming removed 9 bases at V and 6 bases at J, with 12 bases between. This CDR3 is CANRLGAGELFF. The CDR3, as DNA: TGCGCCAACAGGTTGGGGGCCGGGGAGCTGTTTTTT.

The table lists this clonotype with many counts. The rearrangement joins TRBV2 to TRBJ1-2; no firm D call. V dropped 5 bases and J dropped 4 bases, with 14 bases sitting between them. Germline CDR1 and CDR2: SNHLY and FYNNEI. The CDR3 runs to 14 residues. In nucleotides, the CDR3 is TGTGCCAGCAGTCCTCTGTCAGCGGGCTATGGCTACACCTTC. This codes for CASSPLSAGYGYTF.

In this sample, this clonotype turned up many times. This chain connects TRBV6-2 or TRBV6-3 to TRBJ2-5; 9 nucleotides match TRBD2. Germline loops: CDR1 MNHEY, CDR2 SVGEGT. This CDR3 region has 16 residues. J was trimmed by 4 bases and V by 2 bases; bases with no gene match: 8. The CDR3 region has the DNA TGTGCCAGCAGTTACCTTTTAGCGGGAGAAATAGAGACCCAGTACTTC. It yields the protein CASSYLLAGEIETQYF.

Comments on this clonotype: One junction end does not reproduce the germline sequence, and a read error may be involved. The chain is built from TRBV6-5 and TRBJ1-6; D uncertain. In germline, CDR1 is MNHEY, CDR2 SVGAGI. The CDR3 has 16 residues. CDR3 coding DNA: TGTGCCAGCAGCTACTCCCCGTGGATCTATAATTCACCCCTCCACTTT. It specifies CASSYSPWIYNSPLHF.

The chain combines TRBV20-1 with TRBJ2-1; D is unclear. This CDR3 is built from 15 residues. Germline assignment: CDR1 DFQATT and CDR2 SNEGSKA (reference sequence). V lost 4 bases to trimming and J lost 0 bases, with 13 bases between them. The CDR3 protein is CSATPGQSSYNEQFF. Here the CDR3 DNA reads TGCAGTGCTACCCCCGGGCAGAGCTCCTACAATGAGCAGTTCTTC.

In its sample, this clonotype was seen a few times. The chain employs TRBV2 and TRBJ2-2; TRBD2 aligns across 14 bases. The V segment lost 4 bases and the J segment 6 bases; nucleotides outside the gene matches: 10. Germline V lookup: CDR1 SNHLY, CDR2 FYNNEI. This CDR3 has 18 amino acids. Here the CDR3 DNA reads TGTGCCAGCAGTGGACTAGCGGGAGGGAGGAGCGTCGCCGGGGAGCTGTTTTTT. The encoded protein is CASSGLAGGRSVAGELFF.

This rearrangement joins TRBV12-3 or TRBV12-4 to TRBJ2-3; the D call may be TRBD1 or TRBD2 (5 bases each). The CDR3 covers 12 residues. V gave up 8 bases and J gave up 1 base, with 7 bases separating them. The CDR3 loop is CASQGRTDTQYF. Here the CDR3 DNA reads TGTGCCAGCCAGGGACGCACAGATACGCAGTATTTT.

CDR3 in DNA: TGTGCCAGTAAAGGGACAGGGGTGTTCCACGAGCAGTACTTC. This gives the protein CASKGTGVFHEQYF. The chain is built from TRBV19 and TRBJ2-7; 10 bases align to TRBD1. V was clipped by 7 bases and J by 5 bases; unmatched bases: 8. This CDR3 is built from 14 residues. Germline V CDR1 and CDR2: LNHDA, SQIVND (reference sequence).

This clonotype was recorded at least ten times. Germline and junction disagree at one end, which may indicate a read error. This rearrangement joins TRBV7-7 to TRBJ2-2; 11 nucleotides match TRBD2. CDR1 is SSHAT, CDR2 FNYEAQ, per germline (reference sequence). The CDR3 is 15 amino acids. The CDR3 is CASSSTSGRTGELFF. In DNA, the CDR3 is TGTGCTAGCAGCTCAACTAGCGGGAGAACCGGGGAGCTGTTTTTT.

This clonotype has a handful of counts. CDR3 sequence: CAWSEQRGFYNEQFF. The CDR3 DNA follows: TGTGCCTGGAGTGAACAGCGGGGGTTTTACAATGAGCAGTTCTTC. The chain combines TRBV30 with TRBJ2-1; 8 nucleotides line up with TRBD2. CDR1 and CDR2 from the germline V gene are GTSNPN and SVGIG (reference sequence). The CDR3 runs 15 residues. The V gene end was trimmed by 1 base and the J gene end by 4 bases; junction bases not matched to a gene: 6.

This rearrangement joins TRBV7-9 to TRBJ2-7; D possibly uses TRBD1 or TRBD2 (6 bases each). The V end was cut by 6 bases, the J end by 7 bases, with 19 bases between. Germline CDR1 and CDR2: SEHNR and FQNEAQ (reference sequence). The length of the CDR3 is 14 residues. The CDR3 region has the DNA TGTGCCAGCAGTCTAGTCTGGGGGGCTGGGGAGCAGTACTTC. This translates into CASSLVWGAGEQYF. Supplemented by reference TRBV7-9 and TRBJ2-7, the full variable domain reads DTGVSQNPRHKITKRGQNVTFRCDPISEHNRLYWYRQTLGQGPEFLTYFQNEAQLEKSRLLSDRFSAERPKGSFSTLEIQRTEQGDSAMYLCASSLVWGAGEQYFGPGTRLTVT.

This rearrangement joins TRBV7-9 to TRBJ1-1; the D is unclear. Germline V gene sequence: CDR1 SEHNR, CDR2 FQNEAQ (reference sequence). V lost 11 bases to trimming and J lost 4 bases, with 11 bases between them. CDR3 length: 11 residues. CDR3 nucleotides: TGTGCCGTCCTAGAGGGCACTGAAGCTTTCTTT. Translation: CAVLEGTEAFF.

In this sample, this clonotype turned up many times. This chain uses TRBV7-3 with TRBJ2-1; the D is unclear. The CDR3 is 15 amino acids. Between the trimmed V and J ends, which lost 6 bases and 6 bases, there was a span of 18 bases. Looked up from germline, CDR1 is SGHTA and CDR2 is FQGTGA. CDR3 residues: CASSPGPSQANEQFF. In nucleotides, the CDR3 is TGTGCCAGCAGTCCCGGGCCCAGCCAAGCCAATGAGCAGTTCTTC. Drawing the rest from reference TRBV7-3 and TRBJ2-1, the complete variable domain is GAGVSQTPSNKVTEKGKYVELRCDPISGHTALYWYRQSLGQGPEFLIYFQGTGAADDSGLPNDRFFAVRPEGSVSTLKIQRTERGDSAVYLCASSPGPSQANEQFFGPGTRLTVL.

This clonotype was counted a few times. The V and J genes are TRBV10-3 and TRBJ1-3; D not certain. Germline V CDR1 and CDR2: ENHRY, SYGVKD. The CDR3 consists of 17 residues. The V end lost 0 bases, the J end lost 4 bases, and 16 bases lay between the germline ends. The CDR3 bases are TGTGCCATCAGTGAGTCGGTATCGAACGTGCGGGGAAACACCATATATTTT. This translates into CAISESVSNVRGNTIYF.

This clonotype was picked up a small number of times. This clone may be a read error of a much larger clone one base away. CDR3 coding DNA: TGTGCCAGCAGCTTTGAACAGGGGGCCTACGAGCAGTACTTC. As protein: CASSFEQGAYEQYF. The chain combines TRBV7-6 with TRBJ2-7; TRBD1 matches 8 bases. The V gene's germline CDR1 is SGHVS and CDR2 FNYEAQ. CDR3 length: 14 residues. V dropped 3 bases and J dropped 2; count of bases not matched to a gene: 3.

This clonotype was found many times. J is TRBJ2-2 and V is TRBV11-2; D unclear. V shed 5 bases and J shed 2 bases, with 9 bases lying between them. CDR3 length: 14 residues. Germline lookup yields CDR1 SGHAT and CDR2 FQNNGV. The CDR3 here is CASSGHLNTGELFF. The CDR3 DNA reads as TGTGCCAGCAGCGGCCATTTAAACACCGGGGAGCTGTTTTTT.

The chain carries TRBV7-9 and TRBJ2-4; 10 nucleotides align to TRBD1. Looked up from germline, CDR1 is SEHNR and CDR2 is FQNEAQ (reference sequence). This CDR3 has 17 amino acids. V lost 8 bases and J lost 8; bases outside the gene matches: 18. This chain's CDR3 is CASGQDRGRIIRDIQYF. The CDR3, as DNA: TGTGCCAGCGGCCAAGACAGGGGGCGCATAATTCGGGACATTCAGTACTTC.

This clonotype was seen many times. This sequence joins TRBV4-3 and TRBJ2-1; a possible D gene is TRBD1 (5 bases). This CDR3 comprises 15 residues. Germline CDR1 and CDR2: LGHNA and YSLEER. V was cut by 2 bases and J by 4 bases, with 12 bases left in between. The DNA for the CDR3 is TGCGCCAGCAGCCAACCTGGGGCGGAATACAATGAGCAGTTCTTC. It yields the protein CASSQPGAEYNEQFF.

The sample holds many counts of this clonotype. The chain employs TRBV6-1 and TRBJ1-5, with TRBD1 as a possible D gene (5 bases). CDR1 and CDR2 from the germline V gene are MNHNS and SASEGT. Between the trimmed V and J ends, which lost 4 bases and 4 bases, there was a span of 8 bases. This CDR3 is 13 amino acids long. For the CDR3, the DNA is TGTGCCAGCAGTGGGGGGGGGAATCAGCCCCAGCATTTT. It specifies CASSGGGNQPQHF.

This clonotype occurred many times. CDR3 region: CASSPLRTTGDQYF. DNA of the CDR3: TGTGCCAGCTCACCACTCCGCACAACCGGGGACCAGTACTTC. The chain has TRBV18 and TRBJ2-5, with a tentative D call TRBD2 (5 bases). CDR1 and CDR2 (germline): KGHSH, LQKENI. There are 14 residues in the CDR3. Trimming removed 1 base from V and 10 bases from J, with 16 bases in between. The whole variable domain, filled in from reference TRBV18 and TRBJ2-5, reads NAGVMQNPRHLVRRRGQEARLRCSPMKGHSHVYWYRQLPEEGLKFMVYLQKENIIDESGMPKERFSAEFPKEGPSILRIQQVVRGDSAAYFCASSPLRTTGDQYFGPGTRLLVL.

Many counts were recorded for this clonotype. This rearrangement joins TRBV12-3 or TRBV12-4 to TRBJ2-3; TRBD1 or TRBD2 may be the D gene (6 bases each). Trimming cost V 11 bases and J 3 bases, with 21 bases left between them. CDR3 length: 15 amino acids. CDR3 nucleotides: TGTGCCTCAAACAACCCCGGGGGCGGAACAGATACGCAGTATTTT. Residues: CASNNPGGGTDTQYF.

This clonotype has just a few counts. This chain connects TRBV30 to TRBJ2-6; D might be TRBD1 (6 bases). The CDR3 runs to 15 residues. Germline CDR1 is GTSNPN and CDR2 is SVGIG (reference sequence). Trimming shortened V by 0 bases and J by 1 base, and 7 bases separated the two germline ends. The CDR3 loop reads CAWSVGQSGANVLTF. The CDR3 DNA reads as TGTGCCTGGAGTGTCGGACAGTCTGGGGCCAACGTCCTGACTTTC.

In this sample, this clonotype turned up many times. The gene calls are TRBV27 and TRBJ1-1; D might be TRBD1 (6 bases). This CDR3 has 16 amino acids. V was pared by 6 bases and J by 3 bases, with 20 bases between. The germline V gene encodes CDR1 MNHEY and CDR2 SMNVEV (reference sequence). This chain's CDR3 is CASSDSPGQPDTEAFF. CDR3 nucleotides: TGTGCCAGCAGCGATTCACCGGGACAACCAGACACTGAAGCTTTCTTT.

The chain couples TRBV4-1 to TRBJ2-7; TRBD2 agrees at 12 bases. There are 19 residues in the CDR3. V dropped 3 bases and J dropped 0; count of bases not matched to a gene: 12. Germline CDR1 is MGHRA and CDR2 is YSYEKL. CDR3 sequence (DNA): TGCGCCAGCAGCCATCTCGTCGCGGGACTAGCGGGTCGCTCCTACGAGCAGTACTTC. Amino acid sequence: CASSHLVAGLAGRSYEQYF.

CDR3 in amino acids: CASSQGLNSPLHF. The CDR3 DNA sequence: TGTGCCAGCAGTCAGGGGCTGAATTCACCCCTCCACTTT. The V gene is TRBV2, the J gene TRBJ1-6, with D possibly matching TRBD1 (6 bases). The CDR3 sequence is 13 residues long. Germline V gene lookup returns CDR1 SNHLY and CDR2 FYNNEI. Trimming removed 5 bases from V and 7 bases from J, with 9 bases in between.

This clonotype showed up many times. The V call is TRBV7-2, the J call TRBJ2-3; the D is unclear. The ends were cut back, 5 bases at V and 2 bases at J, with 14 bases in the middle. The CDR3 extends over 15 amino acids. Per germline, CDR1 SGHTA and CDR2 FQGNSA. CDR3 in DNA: TGTGCCAGCAGCAAAGAGAGAAGCCTCACAGATACGCAGTATTTT. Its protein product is CASSKERSLTDTQYF.

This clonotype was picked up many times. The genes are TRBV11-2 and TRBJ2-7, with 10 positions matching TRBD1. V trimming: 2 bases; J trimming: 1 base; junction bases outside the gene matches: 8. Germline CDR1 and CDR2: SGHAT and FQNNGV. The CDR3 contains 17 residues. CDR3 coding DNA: TGTGCCAGCAGCTTAACCGGCATGGGACAGGGGTCCTACGAGCAGTACTTC. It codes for CASSLTGMGQGSYEQYF.